The 2 T cell receptor beta chains reported below all come from one sample, sequenced in a study of beta chain features in type 1 diabetes. Expressed TCRB transcripts were sequenced because the entire RNA isolate underwent reverse transcription. TCRdb's table, derived via immunoSEQ multiplex PCR, lists solely in-frame clones and lacks some. The sample gives roughly 300,000 clones, 14% of which show up once; roughly 7% is in the top ten. Sequencing input: central memory CD4+ T cells from blood. These receptors all stem from a young man in good health.

Only a few counts were recorded for this clone. The chain recombines TRBV29-1 with TRBJ2-3; 8 nucleotides agree with TRBD1. Germline-derived CDR1 and CDR2 are SQVTM and ANQGSEA. Trimming at V came to 5 bases and at J to 1 base, leaving 8 bases not matched to a gene. CDR3 length equals 15 residues. The chain's CDR3 is CSVLRAGQGTDTQYF. The CDR3 bases are TGCAGCGTTCTACGGGCGGGACAGGGCACAGATACGCAGTATTTT.

This clone was counted a few times. The chain recombines TRBV6-5 with TRBJ1-2; 7 positions agree with TRBD1. Germline V CDR1 and CDR2: MNHEY, SVGAGI. The CDR3 totals 15 residues. Losses at the gene ends were 3 bases for V and 2 bases for J; bases not matched to a gene: 6. CDR3 sequence reads: CASSYTSTGNYGYTF. CDR3 DNA sequence: TGTGCCAGCAGTTATACATCGACAGGGAACTATGGCTACACCTTC.